This T cell receptor (beta chain) was recorded in a study of control samples from healthy donors and cancer patients. This clone is labeled medium-sized. The method was immunoSEQ multiplex PCR; TCRdb's version includes in-frame clones alone and lacks a portion of them. The table has just under 80,000 clones, roughly 89% seen once. The length of the CDR3 is 13 residues. The ends lost 5 bases at V and 4 bases at J; junction bases unmatched: 4. The germline gives CDR1 SGHVS, CDR2 FNYEAQ. Sequenced input: PBMCs. The genes are TRBV7-6 and TRBJ2-7; TRBD2 agrees at 8 bases. The TCR originated in a woman aged 60-70 years with head and neck cancer. CDR3 protein: CASSPTSGYEQYF. The CDR3 DNA follows: TGTGCCAGCAGCCCCACTAGCGGATACGAGCAGTACTTC.